The subject of this entry is one T cell receptor beta chain. Its antigen is unknown. The CDR3 length is 17 residues. The trim removed 5 bases at V and 8 bases at J, leaving 13 bases unmatched. Germline V gives CDR1 SGHTA, CDR2 FQGNSA. The sample comes from a study of early T cells in non-severe SARS-CoV-2 infection. Study context: Sequencing used unsorted whole-blood bulk RNA, so chains lack pairing.

Study results and limitations: CD4 and private specificities were missed by VDJdb matching, which favored anti-spike CD8 responses.

Unique molecular identifiers were attached to individual cDNA molecules. Each CDR3 protein gets one entry after TCRdb re-called the 5' RACE reads with MiXCR. Here the sample spans approximately 63,000 distinct CDR3 sequences, approximately 6.1% being singletons. This receptor was identified in an adult who was a healthcare worker with PCR-confirmed SARS-CoV-2 infection or an uninfected control (not recorded which). Sequenced here: whole blood, sampled at baseline. The chain couples TRBV7-2 to TRBJ2-3; 13 bases line up with TRBD2. The CDR3 bases are TGTGCCAGCAGCGGACTAGCGGGAGTAGGACCACAGATTACGCAGTATTTT. This sequence encodes CASSGLAGVGPQITQYF.